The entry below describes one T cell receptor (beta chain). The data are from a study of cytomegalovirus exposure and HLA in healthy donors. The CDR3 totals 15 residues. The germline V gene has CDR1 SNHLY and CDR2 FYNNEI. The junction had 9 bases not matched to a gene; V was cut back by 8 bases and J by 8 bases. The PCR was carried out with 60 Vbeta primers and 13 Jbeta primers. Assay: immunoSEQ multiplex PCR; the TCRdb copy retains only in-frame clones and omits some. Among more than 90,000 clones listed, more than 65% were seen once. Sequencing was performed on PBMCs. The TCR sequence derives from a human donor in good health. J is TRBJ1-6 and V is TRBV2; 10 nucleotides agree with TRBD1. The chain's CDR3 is CASSELDRGDSPLHF. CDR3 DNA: TGTGCCAGCTCGGAACTGGACAGGGGGGATTCACCCCTCCACTTT.